The 3 T cell receptor beta chains listed next were all sequenced from one sample in a study of cytomegalovirus exposure and HLA in healthy donors. The PCR ran on 60 Vbeta and 13 Jbeta primers. Measured with immunoSEQ multiplex PCR; TCRdb has only the in-frame clones, and not every one. This sample yields roughly 150,000 clones, of which approximately 77% are seen a single time; over 1.3% belongs to the top ten. Sequenced: PBMCs. The receptors originated from a man between 18 and 29 years old in good health and CMV-seronegative.

The chain links TRBV28 to TRBJ1-2; 7 bases line up with TRBD1. The CDR3 is 15 amino acids. Trimming at V came to 2 bases and at J to 5 bases, leaving 8 bases not matched to a gene. The germline gives CDR1 MDHEN, CDR2 SYDVKM. CDR3 loop: CASSLPGDSSYGYTF. The CDR3 DNA reads TGTGCCAGCAGTTTACCGGGGGACAGCTCTTATGGCTACACCTTC.

V gene TRBV7-2 combines with J gene TRBJ2-7; 16 bases are a match to TRBD2. The CDR3 runs to 17 residues. The germline V gene encodes CDR1 SGHTA and CDR2 FQGNSA. V shed 1 base, J shed 12 bases, and the junction held 12 bases outside the gene matches. Here the CDR3 reads CASSLDGAGTSGRVRYF. CDR3 nucleotides: TGTGCCAGCAGCTTAGACGGGGCCGGGACTAGCGGGAGGGTACGGTACTTC. Together with reference TRBV7-2 and TRBJ2-7, the CDR3 gives the full variable domain: GAGVSQSPSNKVTEKGKDVELRCDPISGHTALYWYRQSLGQGLEFLIYFQGNSAPDKSGLPSDRFSAERTGGSVSTLTIQRTQQEDSAVYLCASSLDGAGTSGRVRYFGPGTRLTVT.

CDR3 region: CASSSQGSTEAFF. CDR3 DNA: TGTGCCAGCAGTTCCCAGGGGAGCACTGAAGCTTTCTTT. This rearrangement joins TRBV7-2 to TRBJ1-1; tentatively, D is TRBD1 (6 bases). Trimming cost V 6 bases and J 4 bases, with 12 bases left between them. This CDR3 contains 13 residues. In germline, CDR1 is SGHTA, CDR2 FQGNSA.